The 25 T cell receptor beta chains presented below share a single source sample, sequenced in a study of blood T cell repertoires in COVID-19. Measured with immunoSEQ multiplex PCR; TCRdb has only the in-frame clones, and not every one. The sample has about 160,000 clones; roughly 84% are singletons. Specimen: PBMCs or T cells enriched from blood (not recorded which). These TCRs come from a man aged 60 to 69 who had recovered from COVID-19.

In nucleotides, the CDR3 is TGTGCCAGCAGCCCCGGGACATCAAACACTGAAGCTTTCTTT. It translates to CASSPGTSNTEAFF. The rearrangement joins TRBV11-1 to TRBJ1-1, with a possible D match to TRBD1 (6 bases). CDR1 and CDR2 from the germline V gene are SGHAT and FQDESV (reference sequence). Trimming took off 5 bases at V and 2 bases at J, with 12 bases between the two ends. CDR3 size: 14 residues.

The V gene is TRBV19, the J gene TRBJ1-2; D possibly corresponds to TRBD1 (6 bases). Trimming removed 3 bases at V and 6 bases at J, with 14 bases between. Germline V gives CDR1 LNHDA, CDR2 SQIVND (reference sequence). The CDR3 runs to 14 residues. Written as DNA, the CDR3 is TGTGCCAGTAGTATCGCAGGGGCCCCTAATGGCTACACCTTC. Amino acid sequence: CASSIAGAPNGYTF.

This rearrangement joins TRBV18 to TRBJ2-3; D remains ambiguous. Germline assignment: CDR1 KGHSH and CDR2 LQKENI. The V end was cut by 3 bases, the J end by 10 bases, with 23 bases between. The CDR3 is 16 residues long. The CDR3 reads CASSPSVHSSPRAQYF. CDR3 coding DNA: TGTGCCAGCTCACCTTCGGTACACTCCTCCCCCCGGGCGCAGTATTTT.

This clone showed up just once. The rearrangement links TRBV5-6 to TRBJ1-2; D may be TRBD1 (6 bases). Germline CDR1 SGHDT, CDR2 YYEEEE. Trimming removed 0 bases at V and 10 bases at J, with 10 bases between. The CDR3 is 12 amino acids. The CDR3: CASSLDRVFYTF. In DNA form, the CDR3 reads TGTGCCAGCAGCTTGGACAGGGTGTTCTACACCTTC.

The J gene is TRBJ2-5, the V gene TRBV2; 8 nucleotides match TRBD2. With 3 bases clipped from V and 1 base from J, the junction kept 4 bases outside the gene matches. Germline values: CDR1 SNHLY, CDR2 FYNNEI. The CDR3 is 15 residues long. CDR3 sequence (DNA): TGTGCCAGCAGTGAGCAGCGGGGGTCCCAAGAGACCCAGTACTTC. Protein product: CASSEQRGSQETQYF.

V and J are TRBV25-1 and TRBJ1-1; no definite D call. CDR1 is MGHDK, CDR2 SYGVNS, per germline. Trimming shortened V by 4 bases and J by 4 bases, and 16 bases separated the two germline ends. This CDR3 is built from 15 residues. The CDR3 here is CASSGRLGGITEAFF. The CDR3 DNA follows: TGTGCCAGCAGTGGGAGGTTAGGAGGGATCACTGAAGCTTTCTTT.

The rearrangement uses TRBV6-5 and TRBJ1-5; 7 bases align to TRBD1. Germline CDR1 is MNHEY and CDR2 is SVGAGI. The CDR3 is 15 residues long. Trimming at V came to 8 bases and at J to 6 bases, leaving 13 bases not matched to a gene. The CDR3: CASVDAGQDGQPQHF. CDR3 nucleotide sequence: TGTGCCAGCGTCGACGCAGGACAGGACGGTCAGCCCCAGCATTTT.

V gene TRBV25-1 combines with J gene TRBJ2-1; TRBD2 aligns across 15 bases. CDR1 MGHDK and CDR2 SYGVNS come from the germline V gene. CDR3 length: 16 amino acids. V shed 4 bases and J 7 bases; nucleotides not matched to a gene: 5. The CDR3 nucleotides are TGTGCCAGCAGTGGGACTAGCGGGGGGGCTTGGAATGAGCAGTTCTTC. It yields the protein CASSGTSGGAWNEQFF.

The chain uses TRBV5-6 and TRBJ2-7; the match to TRBD1 covers 7 bases. The germline V gene encodes CDR1 SGHDT and CDR2 YYEEEE. The CDR3 is 14 amino acids. V trimming: 1 base; J trimming: 0 bases; junction bases outside the gene matches: 1. The CDR3 DNA follows: TGTGCCAGCAGCTTGCCAGGGGGCTCCTACGAGCAGTACTTC. Translation: CASSLPGGSYEQYF.

The J gene is TRBJ1-1, the V gene TRBV6-5; the D is unclear. The germline V gene has CDR1 MNHEY and CDR2 SVGAGI. The V end lost 11 bases, the J end lost 4 bases, and 14 bases lay between the germline ends. This CDR3 region has 12 residues. The CDR3 loop is CAVAERGTEAFF. CDR3 nucleotide sequence: TGTGCCGTGGCGGAGCGGGGCACTGAAGCTTTCTTT.

The chain combines TRBV12-5 with TRBJ1-5; a possible D gene is TRBD1 (5 bases). Germline CDR1 and CDR2: LGHNT and FRNRAP. This CDR3 region has 14 residues. Trimming took off 7 bases at V and 3 bases at J, with 13 bases between the two ends. The CDR3 spells CASAIGGTNQPQHF. The CDR3 DNA sequence: TGTGCTAGTGCCATAGGAGGGACCAATCAGCCCCAGCATTTT. Full variable domain (remainder filled in from reference TRBV12-5 and TRBJ1-5): DARVTQTPRHKVTEMGQEVTMRCQPILGHNTVFWYRQTMMQGLELLAYFRNRAPLDDSGMPKDRFSAEMPDATLATLKIQPSEPRDSAVYFCASAIGGTNQPQHFGDGTRLSIL.

The genes are TRBV18 and TRBJ2-3, with TRBD2 matching over 7 bases. Losses at the gene ends were 6 bases for V and 5 bases for J; bases not matched to a gene: 8. The CDR3 is 14 amino acids. The germline gives CDR1 KGHSH, CDR2 LQKENI. CDR3 sequence reads: CASSNQGGEDTQYF. The DNA of the CDR3 is TGTGCCAGCTCGAATCAGGGAGGGGAAGATACGCAGTATTTT.

The chain joins TRBV7-2 to TRBJ2-7; D is possibly TRBD2 (5 bases). CDR3 length: 15 residues. Germline lookup yields CDR1 SGHTA and CDR2 FQGNSA. Deletions cut 2 bases from V and 2 bases from J, with 13 bases between. CDR3 amino acids: CASSLIRSGAYEQYF. The DNA of the CDR3 is TGTGCCAGCAGCTTAATTCGCTCCGGGGCCTACGAGCAGTACTTC.

This clone was observed a single time. The rearrangement uses TRBV11-2 and TRBJ2-2, with 7 nucleotides matching TRBD1. The V segment lost 1 base and the J segment 7 bases; nucleotides outside the gene matches: 0. The CDR3 consists of 13 residues. The germline gives CDR1 SGHAT, CDR2 FQNNGV. CDR3 protein: CASSLGQGGELFF. CDR3 in DNA: TGTGCCAGCAGCTTAGGACAGGGCGGGGAGCTGTTTTTT.

The genes are TRBV19 and TRBJ2-7; a weak D match, TRBD2 (6 bases). This CDR3 spans 14 amino acids. The germline gives CDR1 LNHDA, CDR2 SQIVND (reference sequence). Deletions cut 5 bases from V and 5 bases from J, with 16 bases between. This chain's CDR3 is CASSVGTPANEQYF. The CDR3 DNA reads as TGTGCCAGTAGTGTCGGGACTCCTGCTAACGAGCAGTACTTC.

The chain carries TRBV3-1 (or the pseudogene TRBV3-2) and TRBJ2-1; possibly TRBD2 for D (6 bases). Germline V gene sequence: CDR1 LGHDT, CDR2 YNNKEL (reference sequence). Trimming left V 4 bases short and J 0 bases short, with 10 bases between. This CDR3 comprises 15 residues. Here the CDR3 reads CASSRDSSSYNEQFF. CDR3 DNA sequence: TGTGCCAGCAGCCGGGACTCGAGCTCCTACAATGAGCAGTTCTTC.

This clone was found once. The gene calls are TRBV27 and TRBJ2-7; 8 nucleotides agree with TRBD2. There are 15 residues in the CDR3. In germline, CDR1 is MNHEY, CDR2 SMNVEV (reference sequence). The trim removed 7 bases at V and 6 bases at J, leaving 14 bases unmatched. The CDR3, as DNA: TGTGCCAGCACCCCATCCGCCGGACTAGCTGCCGAGCAGTACTTC. It translates to CASTPSAGLAAEQYF.

V is TRBV15 and J is TRBJ1-5; TRBD1 matches 8 bases. Germline CDR1 LNHNV, CDR2 YYDKDF (reference sequence). The CDR3 loop spans 15 amino acids. Trimming took 4 bases from V and 2 from J; bases not matched to a gene: 4. The CDR3 sequence is CATSTGQGGNQPQHF. In DNA, the CDR3 is TGTGCCACCAGCACAGGACAGGGCGGCAATCAGCCCCAGCATTTT.

The rearrangement uses TRBV7-3 and TRBJ2-1; 7 nucleotides line up with TRBD2. Trimming cost V 3 bases and J 6 bases; bases outside gene matches: 5. This CDR3 is 14 amino acids long. The germline V gene encodes CDR1 SGHTA and CDR2 FQGTGA. The CDR3 DNA follows: TGTGCCAGCAGCTTCGGACTAGTTCCCAATGAGCAGTTCTTC. Translating gives CASSFGLVPNEQFF.

The rearrangement links TRBV10-3 to TRBJ1-1; tentative D call: TRBD1 (5 bases). The CDR3 consists of 14 residues. The V end lost 3 bases, the J end lost 3 bases, and 11 bases lay between the germline ends. Looked up from germline, CDR1 is ENHRY and CDR2 is SYGVKD. DNA of the CDR3: TGTGCCATCAGTGACAGGGTTAGGGACACTGAAGCTTTCTTT. It specifies CAISDRVRDTEAFF.

The rearrangement links TRBV7-2 to TRBJ1-5; 9 positions agree with TRBD1. With V trimmed by 5 bases and J by 7 bases, 9 bases remained unmatched. Germline assignment: CDR1 SGHTA and CDR2 FQGNSA. CDR3 length: 15 amino acids. The CDR3 DNA reads as TGTGCCAGCAGCCGGCCGGGACAGGGTGAACAGCCCCAGCATTTT. Translating gives CASSRPGQGEQPQHF.

V usage is TRBV27 and J usage is TRBJ2-3, with D hard to call. Germline-derived CDR1 and CDR2 are MNHEY and SMNVEV (reference sequence). V gave up 6 bases and J gave up 0 bases, with 19 bases separating them. The CDR3 has 17 amino acids. Written as DNA, the CDR3 is TGTGCCAGCAGCCCCCTCATAGGCGGATCTAGCACAGATACGCAGTATTTT. Amino acids: CASSPLIGGSSTDTQYF.

The genes are TRBV29-1 and TRBJ1-1; the match to TRBD1 covers 8 bases. J lost 1 base, V lost 5 bases, and 3 bases had no gene match. Germline V gene lookup returns CDR1 SQVTM and CDR2 ANQGSEA. The CDR3 covers 13 residues. CDR3 nucleotide sequence: TGCAGCGTTCGTACAGGGGGGAACACTGAAGCTTTCTTT. Translation gives CSVRTGGNTEAFF.

This clone was found a few times. This sequence joins TRBV7-2 and TRBJ2-7; TRBD2 aligns across 8 bases. V gave up 1 base and J gave up 3 bases; unmatched junction bases: 17. CDR1 is SGHTA, CDR2 FQGNSA, per germline. The CDR3 is 19 amino acids. The CDR3 DNA follows: TGTGCCAGCAGCTTAGGGGATTATAGAAGCGGGAGTAAAGACTACGAGCAGTACTTC. Translation gives CASSLGDYRSGSKDYEQYF.

The V call is TRBV7-3, the J call TRBJ2-1; 13 bases match TRBD2. Per germline, CDR1 SGHTA and CDR2 FQGTGA. This CDR3 is built from 15 residues. The junction had 2 bases not matched to a gene; V was cut back by 5 bases and J by 4 bases. CDR3 region: CASSRTSGSYNEQFF. The CDR3 DNA sequence: TGTGCCAGCAGCCGGACTAGCGGGAGTTACAATGAGCAGTTCTTC.